This TCR beta chain was obtained from a study of cytomegalovirus exposure and HLA in healthy donors. The study ran its PCR with 60 Vbeta and 13 Jbeta primers. Some clones are missing from TCRdb's copy, which holds only in-frame ones; the method was immunoSEQ multiplex PCR. Listed are about 64,000 clones; 3.6% falls within the top ten. Details on this clone: The antigen remains undetermined.

Regarding the study as a whole: The study recorded about 150 TCR beta chains that were cytomegalovirus-associated.

All the people who gave samples were healthy bone marrow donors. The V gene's germline CDR1 is SGDLS and CDR2 YYNGEE. V lost 4 bases, J lost 0 bases, and 11 bases lay in between. The CDR3 sequence is 14 residues long. Material for sequencing was PBMCs. The receptor was derived from a woman aged 18-29 years in good health and CMV-seronegative. The gene calls are TRBV9 and TRBJ2-7; the D is unclear. The CDR3 sequence: CASSPLSGSYEQYF. In DNA form, the CDR3 reads TGTGCCAGCAGCCCCCTCTCGGGCTCCTACGAGCAGTACTTC. Full variable domain (rest looked up from reference TRBV9 and TRBJ2-7): DSGVTQTPKHLITATGQRVTLRCSPRSGDLSVYWYQQSLDQGLQFLIQYYNGEERAKGNILERFSAQQFPDLHSELNLSSLELGDSALYFCASSPLSGSYEQYFGPGTRLTVT.